The clone carrying this TCR beta chain was detected ten times or more. The data stem from a study of human T cells and chemical hapten exposure. As for the study in general: Subjects had 2% DPC placed on around 2 cm by around 2 cm of upper inner arm skin for sensitization.

Time point defined: patch test 3, about 24 weeks after DPC sensitization. Treatment described: therapeutic diphenylcyclopropenone sensitization with weekly scalp DPC. CDR3 length: 18 amino acids. The V end was cut by 4 bases, the J end by 4 bases, with 23 bases between. Germline V lookup: CDR1 MNHEY, CDR2 SMNVEV (reference sequence). Single cDNA molecules in the library carried unique molecular identifiers attached during preparation. Original analysis: Ranging from roughly 23,224 to 690,600, TCR counts per sample had a median value of around 92,000. TCRdb reprocessed the RACE reads via MiXCR and lists one record per CDR3 protein. Here the V and J calls rest on TCRdb's processing, not on the authors' analysis. The repertoire includes over 55,000 distinct CDR3 sequences, around an eighth of them detected once, and 2.4% sits in the top ten.

The source of this sequence is a man aged 25 to 40 with alopecia areata. Some clones in this sample may be carry-over from other donors' samples. The sample was whole blood, taken in connection with sensitization to the hapten diphenylcyclopropenone (DPC). The chain combines TRBV27 with TRBJ2-1; the D gene is possibly TRBD1 (6 bases). The CDR3 region is CASSSPREQGERYNEQFF. The CDR3 coding sequence is TGTGCCAGCAGTTCCCCCCGGGAACAGGGAGAGCGATACAATGAGCAGTTCTTC.